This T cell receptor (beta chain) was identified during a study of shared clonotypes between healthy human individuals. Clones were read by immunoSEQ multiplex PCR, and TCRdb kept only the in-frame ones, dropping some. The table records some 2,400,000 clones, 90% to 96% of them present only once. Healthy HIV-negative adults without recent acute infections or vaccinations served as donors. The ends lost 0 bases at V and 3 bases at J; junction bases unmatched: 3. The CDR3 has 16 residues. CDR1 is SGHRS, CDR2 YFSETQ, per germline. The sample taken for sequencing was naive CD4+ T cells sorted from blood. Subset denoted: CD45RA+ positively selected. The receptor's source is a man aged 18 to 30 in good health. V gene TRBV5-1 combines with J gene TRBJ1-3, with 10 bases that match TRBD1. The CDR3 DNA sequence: TGCGCCAGCAGCTTGGGACAGGGGGCAGTTGGAAACACCATATATTTT. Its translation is CASSLGQGAVGNTIYF.